The clone carrying this T cell receptor beta chain appeared a few times. The antigen is unknown. The CDR3 is made up of 13 amino acids. The germline CDR1 and CDR2 sequences are KGHSY and FQNENV. J gave up 7 bases and V 2 bases, and 4 bases lay outside the gene matches. TCRdb recomputed calls from the 5' RACE reads with MiXCR, one row per CDR3 protein. Of under 300,000 distinct CDR3 sequences in the sample, about 10% were seen once. This sample is part of a study of CD8 T cells in ankylosing spondylitis. Findings and limits, study-wide: Before this, some motif variants had been reported in reactive arthritis synovial fluid and blood. Disease-linked clones were CD8+ and relatively rare in peripheral blood. According to the report, clones linked to the disease were significantly enriched in matched synovial fluid samples taken from ankylosing spondylitis patients.

This clonotype was obtained from a male donor with ankylosing spondylitis or in good health (not recorded which). The chain joins TRBV16 to TRBJ1-2, with 7 bases matching TRBD1. Input material: blood, either unsorted or a sorted T cell fraction (not recorded which). The DNA of the CDR3 is TGTGCCAGCAGCCAAACAGGGGTCCTTGGCTACACCTTC. Amino acids: CASSQTGVLGYTF. Using reference TRBV16 and TRBJ1-2 for the parts outside the CDR3, the full variable domain is GEEVAQTPKHLVRGEGQKAKLYCAPIKGHSYVFWYQQVLKNEFKFLISFQNENVFDETGMPKERFSAKCLPNSPCSLEIQATKLEDSAVYFCASSQTGVLGYTFGSGTRLTVV.